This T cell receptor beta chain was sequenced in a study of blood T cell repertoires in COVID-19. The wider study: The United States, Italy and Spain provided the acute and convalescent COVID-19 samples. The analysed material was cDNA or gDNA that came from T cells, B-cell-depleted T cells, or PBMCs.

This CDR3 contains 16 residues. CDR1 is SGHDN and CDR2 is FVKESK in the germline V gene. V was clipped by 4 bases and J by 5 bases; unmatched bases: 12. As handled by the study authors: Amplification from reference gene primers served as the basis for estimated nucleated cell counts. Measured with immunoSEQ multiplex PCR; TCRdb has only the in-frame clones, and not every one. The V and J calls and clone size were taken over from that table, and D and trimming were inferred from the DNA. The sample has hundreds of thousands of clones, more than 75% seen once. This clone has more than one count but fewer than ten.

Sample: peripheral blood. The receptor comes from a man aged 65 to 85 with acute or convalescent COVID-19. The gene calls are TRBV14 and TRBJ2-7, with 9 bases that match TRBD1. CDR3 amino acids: CASSLGLWGQGHEQYF. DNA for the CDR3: TGTGCCAGCAGCCTAGGTCTTTGGGGACAGGGCCACGAGCAGTACTTC.